These 29 T cell receptor beta chains share one sample of origin, sequenced in a study of Graves' ophthalmopathy and Graves' hyperthyroidism. Amplification targeted the TCR beta CDR3 regions, with RNA transcripts as the source material. First-round RT-PCR with HTBI primers preceded a second-round multiplex PCR. TCRdb called the multiplex PCR reads again in MiXCR, with one record for every CDR3 protein. The data show roughly 610,000 distinct CDR3 sequences, about 24% seen once. Sequenced material: peripheral blood. These receptors were taken from a woman in her late teens or twenties with stable Graves' hyperthyroidism. Some clones in this sample may be carry-over from other donors' samples.

The sample holds many counts of this clonotype. The chain recombines TRBV28 with TRBJ2-7, with D possibly matching TRBD2 (6 bases). This CDR3 spans 15 amino acids. The V end lost 4 bases, the J end lost 0 bases, and 13 bases lay between the germline ends. CDR1 MDHEN and CDR2 SYDVKM come from the germline V gene. CDR3 sequence reads: CASSSLEDYSYEQYF. CDR3 nucleotide sequence: TGTGCCAGCAGTTCCCTGGAGGACTACTCCTACGAGCAGTACTTC.

This clonotype came up many times. The chain carries TRBV6-5 and TRBJ2-7, with 13 bases aligning to TRBD2. Germline V lookup: CDR1 MNHEY, CDR2 SVGAGI. V was pared by 8 bases and J by 6 bases, with 4 bases of the junction left unmatched. The CDR3 length is 13 residues. In DNA, the CDR3 is TGTGCCAGCTACGGACTAGCGGGAGTCGAGCAGTACTTC. This codes for CASYGLAGVEQYF.

The chain carries TRBV12-3 or TRBV12-4 and TRBJ2-5; unclear D gene. CDR3 length equals 14 residues. Trimming took 3 bases from V and 5 from J, leaving 13 bases between them. CDR3 DNA sequence: TGTGCCAGCAGTTTGGTCCCTAGGAGTGAGACCCAGTACTTC. This codes for CASSLVPRSETQYF.

V usage is TRBV6-1 and J usage is TRBJ2-7; no definite D call. Per germline, CDR1 MNHNS and CDR2 SASEGT. V lost 10 bases and J lost 3, with 13 bases in between. CDR3 size: 12 residues. The CDR3 coding sequence is TGTGCCACCCAAGACGGAATCTACGAGCAGTACTTC. Translation: CATQDGIYEQYF.

This clonotype was seen repeatedly, ten times or more. The chain joins TRBV20-1 to TRBJ1-1; D ambiguous. Germline CDR1 reads DFQATT; CDR2 reads SNEGSKA (reference sequence). The CDR3 loop spans 11 amino acids. The V end lost 3 bases, the J end lost 6 bases, and 8 bases lay between the germline ends. The CDR3 DNA reads as TGCAGTGCTAGTGGTTTGGCTGAAGCTTTCTTT. It translates to CSASGLAEAFF.

This clonotype has ten or more counts. V usage is TRBV6-2 or TRBV6-3 and J usage is TRBJ1-1; no definite D call. Trimming removed 1 base from V and 1 base from J, with 7 bases in between. Per the germline V gene, CDR1 is MNHEY and CDR2 is SVGEGT. CDR3 length equals 14 residues. CDR3: CASSYLAANTEAFF. Written as DNA, the CDR3 is TGTGCCAGCAGTTACTTGGCAGCGAACACTGAAGCTTTCTTT.

This clonotype was seen at least ten times. This chain links TRBV5-1 with TRBJ2-7; 8 positions agree with TRBD1. Trimming cost V 4 bases and J 7 bases; bases outside gene matches: 10. CDR1 and CDR2 from the germline V gene are SGHRS and YFSETQ. This CDR3 spans 14 amino acids. DNA of the CDR3: TGCGCCAGCAGCCGGGGGACAGGCTCGGGTGAGCAGTACTTC. Its translation: CASSRGTGSGEQYF.

This clonotype has a count of ten or more. The chain couples TRBV13 to TRBJ1-2; no clear D. V was cut by 5 bases and J by 1 base, with 8 bases left in between. CDR1 is PRHDT and CDR2 is FYEKMQ in the germline V gene (reference sequence). The CDR3 length is 13 residues. The CDR3 DNA follows: TGTGCCAGCAGCCCGAGGGATAACTATGGCTACACCTTC. Its protein product is CASSPRDNYGYTF. Using reference TRBV13 and TRBJ1-2 for the parts outside the CDR3, the full variable domain is AAGVIQSPRHLIKEKRETATLKCYPIPRHDTVYWYQQGPGQDPQFLISFYEKMQSDKGSIPDRFSAQQFSDYHSELNMSSLELGDSALYFCASSPRDNYGYTFGSGTRLTVV.

This clonotype was recorded once. J is TRBJ2-7 and V is TRBV6-5; TRBD1 is a possible D gene (6 bases). The CDR3 totals 14 residues. Trimming stripped 2 bases from V and 7 bases from J, with 15 bases between. Germline CDR1 is MNHEY and CDR2 is SVGAGI. Here the CDR3 DNA reads TGTGCCAGCAGTTACGTTCGGGACACAGGGGAGCAGTACTTC. Protein: CASSYVRDTGEQYF.

This sequence joins TRBV6-2 or TRBV6-3 and TRBJ1-1; the D is unclear. This CDR3 is built from 13 residues. Germline V gene lookup returns CDR1 MNHEY and CDR2 SVGEGT. Trimming shortened V by 5 bases and J by 4 bases, and 11 bases separated the two germline ends. CDR3 region: CASSPSITTEAFF. For the CDR3, the DNA is TGTGCCAGCAGTCCATCGATCACCACTGAAGCTTTCTTT.

This clonotype was detected ten times or more. The gene calls are TRBV6-1 and TRBJ1-5; TRBD1 aligns across 8 bases. CDR3 length: 14 residues. V trimming: 6 bases; J trimming: 7 bases; junction bases outside the gene matches: 8. The germline CDR1 and CDR2 sequences are MNHNS and SASEGT. In DNA form, the CDR3 reads TGTGCCAGCAGCGGGACAGGCAACACGCAGCCCCAGCATTTT. Protein product: CASSGTGNTQPQHF.

A few counts support this clonotype. The V call is TRBV5-1, the J call TRBJ2-5; 11 bases line up with TRBD1. Germline values: CDR1 SGHRS, CDR2 YFSETQ. The CDR3 covers 17 residues. Losses at the gene ends were 0 bases for V and 5 bases for J; bases not matched to a gene: 9. The CDR3, as DNA: TGCGCCAGCAGCTTGGTTGGACAGGGGGCGCAGGGGGAGACCCAGTACTTC. Translating it yields CASSLVGQGAQGETQYF.

The chain carries TRBV4-2 and TRBJ1-6, with 7 bases matching TRBD1. The V segment lost 1 base and the J segment 4 bases; nucleotides outside the gene matches: 7. This CDR3 has 17 amino acids. Looked up from germline, CDR1 is LGHNA and CDR2 is YNFKEQ. The CDR3 region has the DNA TGTGCCAGCAGCCAAGTTATCCGGGACAGTTATAATTCACCCCTCCACTTT. This sequence encodes CASSQVIRDSYNSPLHF.

This clonotype was seen ten or more times. CDR3 sequence (DNA): TGCGCCAGCAGCCACCTAGTGAGTGGGAAACAAATGAACACTGAAGCTTTCTTT. Its translation: CASSHLVSGKQMNTEAFF. The chain has TRBV4-1 and TRBJ1-1; D gene unclear. The CDR3 has 18 residues. The germline V gene encodes CDR1 MGHRA and CDR2 YSYEKL. Trimming shortened V by 3 bases and J by 0 bases, and 20 bases separated the two germline ends.

The CDR3 DNA is TGTGCCAGTACGAGGATAAGACAAGAGACCCAGTACTTC. Amino acids: CASTRIRQETQYF. The V call is TRBV7-8, the J call TRBJ2-5; D unresolved. The CDR3 has 13 amino acids. V lost 9 bases and J 2 bases, leaving 13 bases between the germline ends. The germline V gene has CDR1 SGHVS and CDR2 FQNEAQ. Complete variable domain (other parts from reference TRBV7-8 and TRBJ2-5): GAGVSQSPRYKVAKRGQDVALRCDPISGHVSLFWYQQALGQGPEFLTYFQNEAQLDKSGLPSDRFFAERPEGSVSTLKIQRTQQEDSAVYLCASTRIRQETQYFGPGTRLLVL.

In the case of this clonotype: The junction and the germline gene differ at one end; a read error may be behind it. The chain uses TRBV11-1 and TRBJ2-7; possible D gene TRBD2, 6 bases. Germline CDR1 SGHAT, CDR2 FQDESV (reference sequence). This CDR3 contains 12 residues. The CDR3 loop reads CASSPGGPTRDF. CDR3 sequence (DNA): TGTGCCAGCAGCCCCGGGGGACCTACCAGGGACTTC.

This clonotype has only a few counts. The rearrangement links TRBV2 to TRBJ2-2; 13 nucleotides align to TRBD2. CDR1 and CDR2 from the germline V gene are SNHLY and FYNNEI. This CDR3 is built from 18 residues. V shed 10 bases and J 4 bases; nucleotides not matched to a gene: 15. CDR3 in DNA: TGTGCCATCCTAGGGACTAGCGGGATACTTGGGGGCACCGGGGAGCTGTTTTTT. Translation gives CAILGTSGILGGTGELFF.

This clonotype was seen ten or more times. The rearrangement uses TRBV5-1 and TRBJ2-5; 12 bases are a match to TRBD2. CDR3 length: 13 amino acids. Germline V gives CDR1 SGHRS, CDR2 YFSETQ. J was trimmed by 10 bases and V by 1 base; bases with no gene match: 2. CDR3 region: CASSLLAGGDQYF. In nucleotides, the CDR3 is TGCGCCAGCAGCTTGCTAGCGGGAGGGGACCAGTACTTC.

In this sample, this clonotype turned up a few times. V and J are TRBV12-5 and TRBJ1-1; TRBD1 is a possible D gene (6 bases). The CDR3 covers 12 residues. Trimming removed 6 bases from V and 9 bases from J, with 14 bases in between. CDR1 and CDR2 from the germline V gene are LGHNT and FRNRAP. CDR3 sequence reads: CASGPDRTQAFF. The CDR3, as DNA: TGTGCTAGTGGCCCCGACAGGACGCAAGCTTTCTTT.

This clonotype occurred a few times. The chain links TRBV12-3 or TRBV12-4 to TRBJ1-3; D not resolved. The CDR3 is 16 amino acids. The ends were cut back, 6 bases at V and 3 bases at J, with 18 bases in the middle. Here the CDR3 reads CASSPLMGRDGNTIYF. In DNA form, the CDR3 reads TGTGCCAGCAGCCCCTTGATGGGAAGAGATGGAAACACCATATATTTT.

This clonotype has ten or more counts. The rearrangement links TRBV27 to TRBJ2-5; 12 nucleotides align to TRBD2. Germline values: CDR1 MNHEY, CDR2 SMNVEV (reference sequence). The V and J ends lost 1 base and 5 bases, in that order; junction bases with no gene match: 5. The CDR3 totals 16 residues. CDR3 residues: CASSLFASGRGETQYF. The CDR3 DNA reads TGTGCCAGCAGTTTATTCGCTAGCGGGAGGGGGGAGACCCAGTACTTC.

This clonotype came up many times. This chain connects TRBV30 to TRBJ2-7; D might be TRBD1 or TRBD2, each matching 6 bases. Germline loops: CDR1 GTSNPN, CDR2 SVGIG (reference sequence). V was clipped by 4 bases and J by 6 bases, with 19 bases between them. The CDR3 totals 14 residues. CDR3 region: CAWTSTIQGGEQYF. The CDR3 DNA follows: TGTGCCTGGACCAGCACGATACAGGGAGGCGAGCAGTACTTC.

In this sample, this clonotype turned up once. The V and J genes are TRBV27 and TRBJ2-5; D gene uncertain. Germline CDR1 reads MNHEY; CDR2 reads SMNVEV (reference sequence). V was shortened by 6 bases and J by 3 bases, with 5 bases between the two germline ends. The CDR3 has 11 amino acids. The CDR3 region has the DNA TGTGCCAGCAGCCATAAAGAGACCCAGTACTTC. Protein: CASSHKETQYF.

The rearrangement links TRBV7-9 to TRBJ2-5; the match to TRBD2 covers 11 bases. Germline trimming cut 3 bases from V and 5 bases from J; bases unmatched to any gene: 5. This CDR3 is built from 15 residues. Germline CDR1 reads SEHNR; CDR2 reads FQNEAQ (reference sequence). The CDR3 here is CASSLATSGGETQYF. The CDR3, as DNA: TGTGCCAGCAGCTTGGCTACTAGCGGGGGTGAGACCCAGTACTTC.

This clonotype was picked up many times. V is TRBV2 and J is TRBJ2-5, with TRBD2 as a possible D gene (5 bases). Germline CDR1 is SNHLY and CDR2 is FYNNEI. CDR3 length: 13 residues. Trimming pared 10 bases from V and 7 bases from J, leaving 19 bases between. In DNA form, the CDR3 reads TGTGCCACAAAAGAGGGCAGTGGTCGGACCCAGTACTTC. Amino acids: CATKEGSGRTQYF.

V gene TRBV4-1 combines with J gene TRBJ2-7, with 10 bases that match TRBD2. Per the germline V gene, CDR1 is MGHRA and CDR2 is YSYEKL. The V and J ends lost 4 bases and 3 bases, in that order; junction bases with no gene match: 9. This CDR3 contains 16 residues. Written as DNA, the CDR3 is TGCGCCAGCAGCCTTTCGAGCGGGGGGGGACGCTACGAGCAGTACTTC. It yields the protein CASSLSSGGGRYEQYF.

The genes are TRBV5-1 and TRBJ1-5; 7 bases are shared with TRBD1. Germline lookup yields CDR1 SGHRS and CDR2 YFSETQ. The V and J ends lost 4 bases and 3 bases, in that order; junction bases with no gene match: 7. CDR3 length: 15 amino acids. As DNA, the CDR3 is TGCGCCAGCAGCCCCCTGGGGACAGACAATCAGCCCCAGCATTTT. Translation: CASSPLGTDNQPQHF. Using reference TRBV5-1 and TRBJ1-5 for the parts outside the CDR3, the full variable domain is KAGVTQTPRYLIKTRGQQVTLSCSPISGHRSVSWYQQTPGQGLQFLFEYFSETQRNKGNFPGRFSGRQFSNSRSEMNVSTLELGDSALYLCASSPLGTDNQPQHFGDGTRLSIL.

This clonotype was seen ten or more times. The chain has TRBV12-3 or TRBV12-4 and TRBJ2-7, with 9 bases aligning to TRBD1. Losses at the gene ends were 4 bases for V and 6 bases for J; bases not matched to a gene: 10. The CDR3 totals 15 residues. The CDR3 region is CASSSPGTGTGEQYF. For the CDR3, the DNA is TGTGCCAGCAGTTCCCCCGGGACAGGGACAGGCGAGCAGTACTTC.

J is TRBJ2-1 and V is TRBV7-8; D may be TRBD1 or TRBD2 (6 bases each). The V gene lost 1 base and the J gene lost 9 bases, with 10 bases spanning the gap. The CDR3 totals 13 residues. CDR1 and CDR2 from the germline V gene are SGHVS and FQNEAQ. The CDR3 nucleotides read TGTGCCAGCAGCTTAGTGGGGGGCAGTGAGCAGTTCTTC. This encodes CASSLVGGSEQFF.